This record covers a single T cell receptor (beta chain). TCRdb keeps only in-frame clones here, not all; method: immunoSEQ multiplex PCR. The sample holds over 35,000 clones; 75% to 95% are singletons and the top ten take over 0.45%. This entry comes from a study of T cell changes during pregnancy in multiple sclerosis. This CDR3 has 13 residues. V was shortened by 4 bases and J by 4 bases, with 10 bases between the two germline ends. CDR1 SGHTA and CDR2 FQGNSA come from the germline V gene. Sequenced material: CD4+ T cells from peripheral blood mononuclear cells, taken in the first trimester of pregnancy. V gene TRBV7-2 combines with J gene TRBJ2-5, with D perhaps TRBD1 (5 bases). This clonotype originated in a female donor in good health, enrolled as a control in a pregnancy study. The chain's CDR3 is CASSYNRRETQYF. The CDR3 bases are TGTGCCAGCAGCTACAACAGGCGAGAGACCCAGTACTTC. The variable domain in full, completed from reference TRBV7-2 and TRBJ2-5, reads GAGVSQSPSNKVTEKGKDVELRCDPISGHTALYWYRQSLGQGLEFLIYFQGNSAPDKSGLPSDRFSAERTGGSVSTLTIQRTQQEDSAVYLCASSYNRRETQYFGPGTRLLVL.